This T cell receptor beta chain came from a study of blood T cell repertoires in COVID-19. Study-wide context: Samples representing acute and convalescent COVID-19 were sourced from the United States, Italy and Spain. Nucleic acid was either cDNA or gDNA, and it came from T cells, B-cell-depleted T cells, or PBMCs.

Patients in Seattle were enrolled during active infection, then followed longitudinally. Repertoires were generated with immunoSEQ multiplex PCR, while TCRdb's copy carries only in-frame clones and drops some. Here the sample spans 170,000 or so clones, around four fifths being singletons. CDR1 SGHTA and CDR2 FQGNSA come from the germline V gene. The V and J ends lost 1 base and 3 bases respectively, with 7 bases between them. The CDR3 sequence is 13 residues long. Sequencing used peripheral blood. The chain recombines TRBV7-2 with TRBJ2-7; D unclear. The TCR was taken from a woman in her sixties or seventies with COVID-19, enrolled during active disease. CDR3 loop: CASSLGGYYEQYF. In DNA, the CDR3 is TGTGCCAGCAGCTTAGGCGGCTACTACGAGCAGTACTTC.